Listed below are T cell receptor beta chains from one sample, sequenced in a study of identical twins. TCRdb recomputed calls from the 5' RACE reads with MiXCR, one row per CDR3 protein. The sample includes 600,000 to 800,000 distinct CDR3 sequences, around 20% seen only once; the top ten take more than 4%. These data also formed part of another study, on T cells expressing NK-cell markers.

Sequencing input: PBMCs. The receptors originated from a woman between 18 and 29 years old in good health. The CDR3 runs from the conserved cysteine through the conserved F or W. A D gene is named only where the DNA matches it firmly. Clone size is not always given. Where it is, it says once, few, many or a class for expanded clones.

j_gene	v_gene	d_gene	abundance	CDR3aa	CDR3nt
TRBJ2-1	TRBV3-1	.	.	CASCQQVPGGPGSEQFF	TGTGCCAGCTGCCAACAGGTACCTGGGGGGCCTGGTAGTGAGCAGTTCTTC
TRBJ1-4	TRBV12-3/TRBV12-4	.	many	CASSFSGADEKLFF	TGTGCCAGCAGTTTCTCAGGGGCTGATGAAAAACTGTTTTTT
TRBJ2-7	TRBV15	TRBD1	few	CATSSDPGQSYEQYF	TGTGCCACCAGCAGTGACCCGGGACAGAGCTACGAGCAGTACTTC
TRBJ1-4	TRBV19	TRBD1	.	CASSSGPTGSNEKLFF	TGTGCCAGTAGCAGCGGGCCGACAGGGTCTAATGAAAAACTGTTTTTT
TRBJ2-1	TRBV6-2/TRBV6-3	TRBD2	many	CASVPEGAGVSSYNEQFF	TGTGCCAGCGTTCCGGAAGGAGCGGGGGTTAGCTCCTACAATGAGCAGTTCTTC
TRBJ1-1	TRBV7-9	TRBD1	.	CASSHGQGMNTEAFF	TGTGCCAGCAGCCACGGACAGGGGATGAACACTGAAGCTTTCTTT
TRBJ2-5	TRBV12-3/TRBV12-4	.	.	CASSLAVRVTLGETQYF	TGTGCCAGCAGTTTAGCGGTACGGGTGACCTTGGGCGAGACCCAGTACTTC
TRBJ2-1	TRBV3-1	.	.	CASSLRTKRYNEQFF	TGTGCCAGCAGCCTCCGGACGAAGAGATACAATGAGCAGTTCTTC
TRBJ2-3	TRBV10-3	.	few	CAISEQGQNSADTQYF	TGTGCCATCAGTGAACAGGGTCAGAATAGTGCAGATACGCAGTATTTT
TRBJ2-7	TRBV27	TRBD1	many	CASSARSRQGPYEQYF	TGTGCCAGCAGTGCCCGGAGCCGACAGGGGCCCTACGAGCAGTACTTC
TRBJ2-1	TRBV20-1	TRBD2	many	CSARVLSGTGNEQFF	TGCAGTGCTAGAGTTCTAAGCGGGACTGGGAATGAGCAGTTCTTC
TRBJ1-2	TRBV15	.	once	CATSGVGGYTF	TGTGCCACCAGCGGGGTCGGTGGCTACACCTTC
TRBJ2-3	TRBV5-1	TRBD2	.	CASSIGTSLTDTQYF	TGCGCCAGCAGCATCGGGACTAGCCTCACAGATACGCAGTATTTT
TRBJ2-3	TRBV12-3/TRBV12-4	TRBD2	many	CASSYSGLAGKTDTQYF	TGTGCCAGCAGCTACTCGGGACTAGCGGGAAAAACAGATACGCAGTATTTT
TRBJ2-6	TRBV9	TRBD2	few	CASSVSGGSGANVLTF	TGTGCCAGCAGCGTGTCGGGGGGCTCTGGGGCCAACGTCCTGACTTTC
TRBJ1-2	TRBV3-1	.	.	CASSHPGNGYTF	TGTGCCAGCAGCCACCCGGGAAATGGCTACACCTTC
TRBJ1-5	TRBV5-5	TRBD1	few	CASSSGTVLNQPQHF	TGTGCCAGCAGCTCCGGGACAGTACTCAATCAGCCCCAGCATTTT
TRBJ2-1	TRBV6-1	.	many	CASSPLRGGGGEQFF	TGTGCCAGCAGTCCCTTGCGGGGTGGGGGAGGTGAGCAGTTCTTC
TRBJ1-1	TRBV20-1	.	few	CSAPVSRVFAFF	TGCAGTGCTCCAGTCAGCAGGGTTTTTGCTTTCTTT
TRBJ2-7	TRBV9	TRBD1	few	CASSERDSNEQYF	TGTGCCAGCAGCGAGAGGGACAGTAACGAGCAGTACTTC
TRBJ2-7	TRBV5-6	.	many	CASSIGRSYEQYF	TGTGCCAGCAGCATCGGACGGTCCTACGAGCAGTACTTC
TRBJ2-1	TRBV5-6	TRBD1	many	CASSVGQGATEQFF	TGTGCCAGCAGCGTGGGACAGGGGGCGACTGAGCAGTTCTTC